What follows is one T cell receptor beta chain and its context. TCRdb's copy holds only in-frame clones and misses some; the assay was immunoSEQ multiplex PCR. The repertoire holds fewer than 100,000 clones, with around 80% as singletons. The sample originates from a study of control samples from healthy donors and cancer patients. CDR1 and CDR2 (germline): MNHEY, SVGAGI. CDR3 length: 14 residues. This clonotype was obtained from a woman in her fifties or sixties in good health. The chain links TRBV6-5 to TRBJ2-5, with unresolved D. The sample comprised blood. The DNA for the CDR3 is TGTGCAATTAGGCAATCCCCTCATCGCGAGACCCAGTACTTC. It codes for CAIRQSPHRETQYF.